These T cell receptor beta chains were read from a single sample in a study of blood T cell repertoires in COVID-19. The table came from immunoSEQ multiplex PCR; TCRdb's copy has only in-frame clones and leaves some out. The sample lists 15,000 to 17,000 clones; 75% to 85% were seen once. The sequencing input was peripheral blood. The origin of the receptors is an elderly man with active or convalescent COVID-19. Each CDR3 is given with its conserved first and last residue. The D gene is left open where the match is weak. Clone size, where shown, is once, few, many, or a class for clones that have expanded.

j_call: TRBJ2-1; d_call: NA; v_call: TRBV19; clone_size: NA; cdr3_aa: CASSTEGRHSNEQFF; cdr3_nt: TGTGCCAGTAGTACGGAGGGCCGTCACTCCAATGAGCAGTTCTTC
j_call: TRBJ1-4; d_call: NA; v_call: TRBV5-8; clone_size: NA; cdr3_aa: CASSFQGKANEKLFF; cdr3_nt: TGTGCCAGCAGCTTCCAGGGGAAGGCTAATGAAAAACTGTTTTTT
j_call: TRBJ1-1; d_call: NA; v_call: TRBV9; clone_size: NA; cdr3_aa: CASSVAVQGTEAFF; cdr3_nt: TGTGCCAGCAGCGTAGCTGTGCAGGGGACTGAAGCTTTCTTT
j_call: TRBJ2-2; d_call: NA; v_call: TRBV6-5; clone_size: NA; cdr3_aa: CASTTGEDTGELFF; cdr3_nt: TGTGCCAGCACCACAGGGGAGGACACCGGGGAGCTGTTTTTT
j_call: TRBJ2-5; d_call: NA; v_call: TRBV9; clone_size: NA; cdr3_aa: CASSEALRDQGETQYF; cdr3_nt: TGTGCCAGCAGCGAGGCCCTCCGGGACCAGGGGGAGACCCAGTACTTC
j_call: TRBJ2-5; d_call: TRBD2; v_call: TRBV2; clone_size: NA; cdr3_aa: CASSGLAGGETQYF; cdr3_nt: TGTGCCAGCAGTGGTCTAGCGGGAGGAGAGACCCAGTACTTC
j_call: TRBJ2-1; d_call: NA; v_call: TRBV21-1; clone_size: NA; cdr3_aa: CASRPTLAGDNNEQFF; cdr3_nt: TGTGCCAGCAGGCCGACTCTAGCGGGGGATAACAATGAGCAGTTCTTC
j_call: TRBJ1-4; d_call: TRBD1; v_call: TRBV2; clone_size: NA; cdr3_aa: CASQGDRTNEKLFF; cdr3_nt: TGTGCTTCCCAGGGGGACAGAACTAATGAAAAACTGTTTTTT
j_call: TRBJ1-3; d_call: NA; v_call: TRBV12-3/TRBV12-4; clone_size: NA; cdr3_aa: CASSFPGGNTIYF; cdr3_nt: TGTGCCAGCAGTTTCCCGGGAGGAAACACCATATATTTT
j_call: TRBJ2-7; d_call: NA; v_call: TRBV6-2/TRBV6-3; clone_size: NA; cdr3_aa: CASSYRQTYEQYF; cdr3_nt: TGTGCCAGCAGTTACAGACAGACCTACGAGCAGTACTTC
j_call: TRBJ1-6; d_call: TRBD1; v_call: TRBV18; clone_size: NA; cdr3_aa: CASSPSGGQNSPLHF; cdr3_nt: TGTGCCAGCTCACCTTCAGGGGGCCAAAATTCACCCCTCCACTTT
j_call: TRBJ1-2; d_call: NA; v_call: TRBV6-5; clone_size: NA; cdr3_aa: CATYPHIANYGYTF; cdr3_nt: TGTGCCACCTACCCCCATATAGCTAACTATGGCTACACCTTC
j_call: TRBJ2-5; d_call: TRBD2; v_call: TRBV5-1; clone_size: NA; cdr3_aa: CASSGGPLETQYF; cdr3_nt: TGCGCCAGTAGCGGGGGCCCTCTGGAGACCCAGTACTTC
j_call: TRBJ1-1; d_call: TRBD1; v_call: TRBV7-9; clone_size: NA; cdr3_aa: CASRSTGGGEAFF; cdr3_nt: TGTGCCAGCAGGTCGACAGGGGGAGGTGAAGCTTTCTTT
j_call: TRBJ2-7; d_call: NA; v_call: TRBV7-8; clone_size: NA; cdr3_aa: CASSFDTLYEQYF; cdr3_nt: TGTGCCAGCAGCTTCGACACCCTCTACGAGCAGTACTTC
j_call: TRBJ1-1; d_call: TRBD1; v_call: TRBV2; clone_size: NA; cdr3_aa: CASMGTGTEAFF; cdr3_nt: TGTGCCAGCATGGGGACAGGCACTGAAGCTTTCTTT
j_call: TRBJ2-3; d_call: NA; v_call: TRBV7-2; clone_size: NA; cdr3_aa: CASSTDFSTDTQYF; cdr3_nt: TGTGCCAGCAGCACGGACTTTAGCACAGATACGCAGTATTTT
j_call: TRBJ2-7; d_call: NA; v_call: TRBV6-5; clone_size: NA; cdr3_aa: CASSQSEEGPLIQYF; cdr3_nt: TGTGCCAGCAGCCAATCAGAGGAGGGCCCCCTGATTCAGTACTTC
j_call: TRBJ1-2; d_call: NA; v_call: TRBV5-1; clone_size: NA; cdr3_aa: CASSLGRLTGLYYGYTF; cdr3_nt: TGCGCCAGCAGCTTGGGGCGTCTGACAGGTCTTTACTATGGCTACACCTTC
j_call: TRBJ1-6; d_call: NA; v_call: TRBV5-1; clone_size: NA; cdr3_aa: CASSLSGSAQGSPLHF; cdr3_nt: TGCGCCAGCAGCTTAAGCGGAAGCGCCCAGGGGTCACCCCTCCACTTT
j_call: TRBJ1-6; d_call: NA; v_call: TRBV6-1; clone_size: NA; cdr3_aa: CASSELLVTAAYNSPLHF; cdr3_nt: TGTGCCAGCAGTGAACTTCTGGTTACAGCCGCCTATAATTCACCCCTCCACTTT
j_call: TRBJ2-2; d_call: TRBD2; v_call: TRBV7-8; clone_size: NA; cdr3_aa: CASSLGLAGNTGELFF; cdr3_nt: TGTGCCAGCAGCCTAGGACTAGCGGGGAACACCGGGGAGCTGTTTTTT
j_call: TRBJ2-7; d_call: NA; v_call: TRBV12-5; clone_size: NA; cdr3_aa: CASGSYEQYF; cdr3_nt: TGTGCTAGTGGTTCTTACGAGCAGTACTTC
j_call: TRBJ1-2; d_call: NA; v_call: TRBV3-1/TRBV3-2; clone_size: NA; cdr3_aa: CASSQEPGLGYTF; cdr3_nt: TGTGCCAGCAGCCAAGAGCCAGGGCTTGGCTACACCTTC
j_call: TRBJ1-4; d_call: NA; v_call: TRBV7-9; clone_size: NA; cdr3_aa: CASSLTIHNEKLFF; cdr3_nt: TGTGCCAGCAGCTTAACTATCCATAATGAAAAACTGTTTTTT
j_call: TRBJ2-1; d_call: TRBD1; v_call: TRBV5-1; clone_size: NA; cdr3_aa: CASSLPGQGFSSNNEQFF; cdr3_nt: TGCGCCAGCAGCCTTCCGGGACAGGGGTTTTCCTCTAACAATGAGCAGTTCTTC
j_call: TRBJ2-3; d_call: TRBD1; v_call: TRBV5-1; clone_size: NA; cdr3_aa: CASSRGTGVIGDTQYF; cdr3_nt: TGCGCCAGCAGCCGCGGGACAGGGGTTATTGGAGATACGCAGTATTTT
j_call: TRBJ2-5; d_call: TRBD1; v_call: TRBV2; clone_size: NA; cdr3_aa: CASSEWTGLETQYF; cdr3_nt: TGTGCCAGCAGTGAATGGACAGGGTTAGAGACCCAGTACTTC
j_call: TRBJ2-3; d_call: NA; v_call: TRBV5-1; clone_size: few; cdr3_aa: CASRQGDSTDTQYF; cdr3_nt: TGCGCCAGCAGGCAGGGCGATAGCACAGATACGCAGTATTTT
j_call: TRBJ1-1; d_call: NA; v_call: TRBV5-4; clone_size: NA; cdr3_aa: CASSLAGGDTEAFF; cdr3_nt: TGTGCCAGCAGCTTGGCGGGGGGCGACACTGAAGCTTTCTTT
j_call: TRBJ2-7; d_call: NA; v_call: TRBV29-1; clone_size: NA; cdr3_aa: CSVEDLAYEQYF; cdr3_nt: TGCAGCGTTGAAGATCTAGCCTACGAGCAGTACTTC
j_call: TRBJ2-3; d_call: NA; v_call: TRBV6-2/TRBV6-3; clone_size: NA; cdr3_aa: CASSLGSFTDTQYF; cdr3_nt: TGTGCCAGCAGTTTGGGCAGCTTCACAGATACGCAGTATTTT
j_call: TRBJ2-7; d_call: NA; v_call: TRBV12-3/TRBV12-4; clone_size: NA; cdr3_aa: CASSFEGVEQYF; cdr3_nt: TGTGCCAGCAGTTTCGAGGGGGTCGAGCAGTACTTC
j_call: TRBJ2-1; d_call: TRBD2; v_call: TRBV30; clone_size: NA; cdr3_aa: CAWSVGLAGDNEQFF; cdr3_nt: TGTGCCTGGAGTGTAGGACTAGCGGGGGACAATGAGCAGTTCTTC
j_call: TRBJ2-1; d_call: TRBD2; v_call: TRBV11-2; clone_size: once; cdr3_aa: CASSLGLAGVSSYNEQFF; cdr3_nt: TGTGCCAGCAGCTTAGGACTAGCGGGGGTCAGCTCCTACAATGAGCAGTTCTTC
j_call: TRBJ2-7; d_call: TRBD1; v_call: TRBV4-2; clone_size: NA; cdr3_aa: CASSPGTEIYEQYF; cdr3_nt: TGTGCCAGCAGCCCCGGGACAGAAATCTACGAGCAGTACTTC
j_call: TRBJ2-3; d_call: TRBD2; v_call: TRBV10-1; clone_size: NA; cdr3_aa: CASRAGSTDTQYF; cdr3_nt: TGCGCCAGCAGAGCGGGAAGCACAGATACGCAGTATTTT
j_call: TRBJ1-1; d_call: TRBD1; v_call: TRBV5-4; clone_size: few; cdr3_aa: CASSSSTTGVLGAFF; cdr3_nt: TGTGCCAGCAGCTCATCAACGACAGGGGTATTAGGAGCTTTCTTT
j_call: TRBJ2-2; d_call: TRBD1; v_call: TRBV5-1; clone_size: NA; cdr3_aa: CASSLLGQGTGTGELFF; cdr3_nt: TGCGCCAGCAGCTTGTTGGGACAGGGTACAGGCACCGGGGAGCTGTTTTTT
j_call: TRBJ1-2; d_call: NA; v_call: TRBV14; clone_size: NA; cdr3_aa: CASSQFPQGGYTF; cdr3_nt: TGTGCCAGCAGCCAATTCCCCCAGGGGGGCTACACCTTC
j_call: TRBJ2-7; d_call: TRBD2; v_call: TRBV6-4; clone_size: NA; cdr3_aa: CASSPGTSGYEQYF; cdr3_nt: TGTGCCAGCAGTCCCGGGACTAGCGGGTACGAGCAGTACTTC
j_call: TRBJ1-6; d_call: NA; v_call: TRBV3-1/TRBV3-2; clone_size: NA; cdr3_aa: CASSPPFFGLPEAGSYNSPLHF; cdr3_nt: TGTGCCAGCAGCCCCCCGTTTTTTGGGCTTCCTGAAGCTGGCTCCTATAATTCACCCCTCCACTTT
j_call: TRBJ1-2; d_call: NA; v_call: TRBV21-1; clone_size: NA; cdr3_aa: CASRHRVVGYGYTF; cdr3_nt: TGTGCCAGCAGACACAGGGTAGTCGGGTATGGCTACACCTTC